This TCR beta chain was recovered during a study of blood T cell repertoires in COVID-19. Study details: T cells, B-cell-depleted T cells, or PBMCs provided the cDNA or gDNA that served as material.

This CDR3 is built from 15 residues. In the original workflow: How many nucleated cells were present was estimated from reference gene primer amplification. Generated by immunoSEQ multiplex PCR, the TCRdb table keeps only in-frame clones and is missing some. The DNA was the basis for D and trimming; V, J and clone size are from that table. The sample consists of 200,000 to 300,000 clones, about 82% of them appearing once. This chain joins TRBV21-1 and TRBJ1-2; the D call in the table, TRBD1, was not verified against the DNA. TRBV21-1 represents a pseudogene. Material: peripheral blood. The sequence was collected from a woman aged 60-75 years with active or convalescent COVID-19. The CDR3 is CASRFQACSNYGYTF. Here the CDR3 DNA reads TGTGCCAGCAGGTTTCAGGCCTGCTCTAACTATGGCTACACCTTC.